The clone carrying this TCR beta chain has a handful of counts. What it binds is not known. The data were taken from a study of early T cells in non-severe SARS-CoV-2 infection. At the level of the study: The input, bulk RNA from unsorted whole blood, was sequenced, and chains were unpaired. Study-wide results and caveats: The matching step, a VDJdb search, favored anti-spike CD8 responses and missed private and CD4 specificities.

Individual cDNA molecules carried attached unique molecular identifiers. Each CDR3 protein gets one entry after TCRdb re-called the 5' RACE reads with MiXCR. The sample records tens of thousands of distinct CDR3 sequences, approximately 10% being singletons. Between the trimmed V and J ends, which lost 2 bases and 0 bases, there was a span of 11 bases. There are 15 residues in the CDR3. Germline assignment: CDR1 MNHEY and CDR2 SVGAGI. The chain is built from TRBV6-5 and TRBJ2-7; D may correspond to TRBD1 or TRBD2 (5 bases each). The sample in question was whole blood, obtained at baseline. This TCR was recovered from an adult who was a healthcare worker with PCR-confirmed SARS-CoV-2 infection or an uninfected control (not recorded which). DNA of the CDR3: TGTGCCAGCAGTTACGGCTGGGGGAGCTCCTACGAGCAGTACTTC. Its protein product is CASSYGWGSSYEQYF.